The rows below give T cell receptor beta chains drawn from one sample of a study of T cell responses to AZD1222 COVID-19 vaccine. Libraries were prepared by immunoSEQ multiplex PCR; TCRdb keeps only in-frame clonotypes and omits some of them. The data show more than 100,000 clones, 93% seen once. The sample consisted of peripheral blood, taken on day 0 of AZD1222 vaccination. The receptors originated from an adult in good health. Both conserved end residues are part of each CDR3. Each record gives: J gene, V gene, CDR3 protein.

TRBJ1-1,TRBV6-6,CASSREPNTEAFF
TRBJ2-5,TRBV5-1,CASSLVASGGTNQETQYF
TRBJ1-2,TRBV6-5,CASSYSHRDGGYTF
TRBJ2-7,TRBV7-2,CASSPRQASYEQYF
TRBJ1-1,TRBV5-4,CASSLDHNTEAFF
TRBJ2-3,TRBV13,CASSPRRGESTDTQYF
TRBJ2-2,TRBV28,CASSNTGGAVELFF
TRBJ1-5,TRBV10-3,CAISERGGYEQPQHF
TRBJ2-1,TRBV15,CATSREWLRSSYNEQFF
TRBJ2-7,TRBV29-1,CSVIPGTSGTYEQYF
TRBJ2-1,TRBV4-1,CASSRSGNEQFF
TRBJ1-6,TRBV19,CASKWAANSPLHF
TRBJ2-7,TRBV6-6,CASSYIGSYEQYF
TRBJ1-3,TRBV11-2,CASSSGRGTGNTIYF
TRBJ2-5,TRBV3-1/TRBV3-2,CASSQGPPFPQETQYF
TRBJ1-4,TRBV11-2,CASSRDRGGEKLFF
TRBJ1-5,TRBV6-5,CASMPEREVQPQHF
TRBJ1-3,TRBV30,CAWSVGPGVYSGNTIYF
TRBJ2-1,TRBV7-2,CASSATGTGGYNEQFF
TRBJ1-2,TRBV30,CAWSDGDYGYTF
TRBJ2-5,TRBV13,CASSFLNRASGRNIQETQYF
TRBJ1-3,TRBV5-5,CASSLWGTGGSSGNTIYF
TRBJ1-5,TRBV7-9,CASSLANGWNQPQHF